Below, 23 T cell receptor beta chains from the same sample are listed, as sequenced in a study of blood T cells in healthy people across ages. Combining a sample-barcoded 5' primer with a J-beta primer mix, a second PCR ran for about 7 to 11 cycles. Using its own MiXCR run on the 5' RACE reads, TCRdb lists one record per CDR3 protein. Of around 2 million distinct CDR3 sequences listed, about two fifths were seen once; the top ten hold more than 20%. Sequencing was carried out using blood. The receptors shown here come from a human donor in good health.

This sequence joins TRBV19 and TRBJ2-7, with D unresolved. Germline V gives CDR1 LNHDA, CDR2 SQIVND (reference sequence). V was trimmed by 1 base and J by 0 bases, leaving 10 bases between them. CDR3 length equals 15 residues. CDR3 DNA sequence: TGTGCCAGTAGTATAGCCCTGTCGAGCTCCTACGAGCAGTACTTC. Translation gives CASSIALSSSYEQYF.

Points on this clonotype: Compared with germline, one end of the junction differs, possibly owing to a read error. This sequence joins TRBV28 and TRBJ2-6; D unclear. Per the germline V gene, CDR1 is MDHEN and CDR2 is SYDVKM. The CDR3 loop spans 15 amino acids. The CDR3 protein is CAMPGPPSRANVLTF. The CDR3, as DNA: TGTGCCATGCCGGGCCCTCCCTCTAGGGCCAACGTCCTGACTTTC.

This chain joins TRBV12-3 or TRBV12-4 and TRBJ2-1, with a tentative D call TRBD2 (5 bases). The CDR3 extends over 11 amino acids. V was clipped by 7 bases and J by 8 bases, with 9 bases between them. CDR3 protein: CASTREHEQFF. CDR3 DNA sequence: TGTGCCAGCACCCGGGAACATGAGCAGTTCTTC.

This chain links TRBV4-2 with TRBJ2-7; TRBD2 is a possible D gene (7 bases). CDR1 is LGHNA and CDR2 is YNFKEQ in the germline V gene. The V end lost 0 bases, the J end lost 2 bases, and 20 bases lay between the germline ends. The length of the CDR3 is 18 residues. The DNA for the CDR3 is TGTGCCAGCAGCCAAGATCTAACTGGCGGGGGCCTTACCTACGAGCAGTACTTC. Translating it yields CASSQDLTGGGLTYEQYF.

The V call is TRBV5-1, the J call TRBJ1-3; D is undetermined. V lost 3 bases to trimming and J lost 3 bases, with 7 bases between them. This CDR3 spans 13 amino acids. From germline, CDR1 is SGHRS and CDR2 YFSETQ. The CDR3 loop is CASSSDGGNTIYF. CDR3 nucleotide sequence: TGCGCCAGCAGCTCGGACGGTGGAAACACCATATATTTT. The full variable domain, with the rest looked up from reference TRBV5-1 and TRBJ1-3, is KAGVTQTPRYLIKTRGQQVTLSCSPISGHRSVSWYQQTPGQGLQFLFEYFSETQRNKGNFPGRFSGRQFSNSRSEMNVSTLELGDSALYLCASSSDGGNTIYFGEGSWLTVV.

The chain combines TRBV20-1 with TRBJ2-3, with D possibly being TRBD2 (6 bases). V was pared by 7 bases and J by 0 bases, with 20 bases between. CDR1 DFQATT and CDR2 SNEGSKA come from the germline V gene (reference sequence). The CDR3 contains 16 residues. DNA of the CDR3: TGCAGTGGAGAGAACGGGGGACCCGCTAGCACAGATACGCAGTATTTT. Translated, it gives CSGENGGPASTDTQYF.

The rearrangement uses TRBV12-3 or TRBV12-4 and TRBJ2-5; 7 bases match TRBD1. CDR3 size: 14 residues. Trimming cost V 5 bases and J 5 bases; bases outside gene matches: 8. The CDR3 is CASSAGGGSETQYF. In nucleotides, the CDR3 is TGTGCCAGCAGTGCAGGGGGTGGGTCGGAGACCCAGTACTTC.

The chain has TRBV5-1 and TRBJ2-7; 9 nucleotides agree with TRBD1. The V gene end was trimmed by 0 bases and the J gene end by 5 bases; junction bases not matched to a gene: 6. CDR3 length: 15 residues. CDR1 and CDR2 from the germline V gene are SGHRS and YFSETQ. CDR3 in DNA: TGCGCCAGCAGCTTGGGGGACAGGGATCTACACGAGCAGTACTTC. Its translation: CASSLGDRDLHEQYF.

This clonotype came up a few times. The J gene is TRBJ2-7, the V gene TRBV3-1, with D tentatively TRBD1 (6 bases). This CDR3 contains 16 residues. V lost 8 bases and J 0 bases, leaving 20 bases between the germline ends. Looked up from germline, CDR1 is LGHDT and CDR2 is YNNKEL (reference sequence). The CDR3 coding sequence is TGTGCCAGCTCACCGCCTGGGGGCAGGCCCTCCTACGAGCAGTACTTC. It specifies CASSPPGGRPSYEQYF.

As regards this clonotype: Germline is not matched at one junction end, which may reflect a read error. This chain joins TRBV7-9 and TRBJ1-2, with a tentative D call TRBD1 (5 bases). Germline CDR1 is SEHNR and CDR2 is FQNEAQ (reference sequence). The CDR3 is 15 amino acids. CDR3 coding DNA: TGTACCAGCAGCTTGTCGGGGCTCATAACCTATGGCTACACCTTC. It translates to CTSSLSGLITYGYTF.

The table lists this clonotype with a few counts. The V call is TRBV27, the J call TRBJ2-3; 13 bases match TRBD2. Germline trimming cut 1 base from V and 6 bases from J; bases unmatched to any gene: 7. CDR3 length: 17 residues. CDR1 and CDR2 from the germline V gene are MNHEY and SMNVEV (reference sequence). Here the CDR3 DNA reads TGTGCCAGCAGTTTATGGGGACTAGCGGGGCCCCCCGATACGCAGTATTTT. Its translation: CASSLWGLAGPPDTQYF.

This clonotype has a count of ten or more. The DNA for the CDR3 is TGTGCCAGCAGTCTGGGACAGGGAAGGGACATTCAGTACTTC. Residues: CASSLGQGRDIQYF. The chain links TRBV27 to TRBJ2-4; 9 positions agree with TRBD1. Per germline, CDR1 MNHEY and CDR2 SMNVEV (reference sequence). CDR3 length: 14 amino acids. V dropped 5 bases and J dropped 8; count of bases not matched to a gene: 7.

This clonotype was observed a few times. The genes are TRBV25-1 and TRBJ2-3; D gene ambiguous. Germline V gives CDR1 MGHDK, CDR2 SYGVNS. CDR3 size: 14 residues. Trimming took off 6 bases at V and 2 bases at J, with 12 bases between the two ends. CDR3 sequence reads: CASRDTAYTDTQYF. CDR3 nucleotides: TGTGCCAGCAGAGATACAGCCTACACAGATACGCAGTATTTT.

The chain recombines TRBV5-6 with TRBJ2-1; TRBD2 matches 9 bases. Germline V CDR1 and CDR2: SGHDT, YYEEEE. The CDR3 has 16 amino acids. V shed 0 bases and J 1 base; nucleotides not matched to a gene: 2. CDR3: CASSLERGVSYNEQFF. CDR3 DNA sequence: TGTGCCAGCAGCTTGGAGCGGGGGGTTTCCTACAATGAGCAGTTCTTC.

This clonotype was seen once. This chain connects TRBV12-3 or TRBV12-4 to TRBJ1-4; TRBD1 aligns across 9 bases. This CDR3 region has 12 residues. The V segment lost 5 bases and the J segment 16 bases; nucleotides outside the gene matches: 8. CDR3 loop: CASSIRDRVPFF. The CDR3, as DNA: TGTGCCAGCAGTATCCGGGACAGGGTTCCGTTTTTT.

The table lists this clonotype with a count of one. One end of the junction does not line up with germline, which may come from a read error. The chain recombines TRBV9 with TRBJ2-6, with D perhaps assigned TRBD1 or TRBD2 (5 bases each). This CDR3 is 16 amino acids long. Germline CDR1 SGDLS, CDR2 YYNGEE. The CDR3 loop reads CASSVGASSGANVPTF. The CDR3 DNA is TGTGCCAGCAGCGTAGGCGCTAGCTCTGGGGCCAACGTCCCGACTTTC.

Comment on this clonotype: Relative to the germline gene, one junction end is altered; a read error may explain this. The chain joins TRBV4-3 to TRBJ2-1; TRBD1 matches at 7 bases. The DNA end is more similar to TRBJ2-7, so the J call may be wrong. Germline CDR1 and CDR2: LGHNA and YSLEER. This CDR3 has 16 residues. The CDR3 sequence is CASGQSTGTIPYEQYF. In DNA form, the CDR3 reads TGCGCCAGCGGCCAATCGACAGGGACAATCCCCTACGAGCAGTACTTC.

This rearrangement joins TRBV10-3 to TRBJ2-1; TRBD2 matches at 8 bases. Per the germline V gene, CDR1 is ENHRY and CDR2 is SYGVKD. V was pared by 8 bases and J by 7 bases, with 4 bases of the junction left unmatched. The CDR3 is 12 residues long. CDR3 nucleotide sequence: TGTGCCATCCGGACTAGCCTAAATGAGCAGTTCTTC. Its translation: CAIRTSLNEQFF.

The genes are TRBV5-1 and TRBJ1-1, with D perhaps matching TRBD1 (6 bases). The germline V gene encodes CDR1 SGHRS and CDR2 YFSETQ. This CDR3 has 16 residues. Trimming took off 4 bases at V and 3 bases at J, with 19 bases between the two ends. For the CDR3, the DNA is TGCGCCAGCAGCATACAGGGTTCTCTCGGCTACACTGAAGCTTTCTTT. Its protein product is CASSIQGSLGYTEAFF.

This clonotype came up once. The chain carries TRBV7-3 and TRBJ2-7; D not certain. This CDR3 has 15 residues. Germline CDR1 SGHTA, CDR2 FQGTGA. The ends were cut back, 0 bases at V and 7 bases at J, with 16 bases in the middle. As DNA, the CDR3 is TGTGCCAGCAGCTTAACTGCCAGCTACTACAATGAGCAGTACTTC. It yields the protein CASSLTASYYNEQYF.

The V gene is TRBV3-1, the J gene TRBJ2-1; TRBD1 is a possible D gene (5 bases). Germline V gene sequence: CDR1 LGHDT, CDR2 YNNKEL (reference sequence). The CDR3 is made up of 14 amino acids. Trimming pared 8 bases from V and 6 bases from J, leaving 17 bases between. The CDR3 DNA follows: TGTGCCAGCGAACGTGGGGCGGCCTGCAATGAGCAGTTCTTC. This encodes CASERGAACNEQFF.

V and J are TRBV25-1 and TRBJ1-2; the D is unclear. Germline V gene lookup returns CDR1 MGHDK and CDR2 SYGVNS. CDR3 size: 13 residues. V was cut by 1 base and J by 8 bases, with 11 bases left in between. The CDR3 loop reads CASSELSLAGYTF. CDR3 in DNA: TGTGCCAGCAGTGAATTGTCCCTGGCCGGCTACACCTTC.

This clonotype showed up many times. The rearrangement joins TRBV11-2 to TRBJ2-7, with D perhaps TRBD2 (5 bases). The CDR3 is made up of 13 amino acids. V lost 5 bases and J 4 bases, leaving 12 bases between the germline ends. Per germline, CDR1 SGHAT and CDR2 FQNNGV. In nucleotides, the CDR3 is TGTGCCAGCAGCAAAGCGGACGGGTACGAGCAGTACTTC. Translated: CASSKADGYEQYF.